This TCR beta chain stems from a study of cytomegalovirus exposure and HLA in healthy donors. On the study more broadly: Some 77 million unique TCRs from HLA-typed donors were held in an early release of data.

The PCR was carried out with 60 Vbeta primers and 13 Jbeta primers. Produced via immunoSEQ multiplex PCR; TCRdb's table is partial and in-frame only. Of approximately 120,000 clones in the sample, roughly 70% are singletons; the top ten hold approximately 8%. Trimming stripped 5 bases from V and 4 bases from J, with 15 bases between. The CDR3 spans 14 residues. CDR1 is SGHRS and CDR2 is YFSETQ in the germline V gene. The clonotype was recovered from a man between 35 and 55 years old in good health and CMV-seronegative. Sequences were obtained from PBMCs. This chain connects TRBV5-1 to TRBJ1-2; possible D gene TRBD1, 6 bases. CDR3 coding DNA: TGCGCCAGCAGTTTCTCTTCGGACAGCTATGGCTACACCTTC. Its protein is CASSFSSDSYGYTF.